This T cell receptor (beta chain) was captured by sequencing in a study of T cells in Graves' hyperthyroidism and ophthalmopathy. The source material, RNA transcripts, was used to amplify TCR beta CDR3 regions. HTBI primers were the set used in a first-round RT-PCR of the TCR CDR3. A single record per CDR3 protein comes from TCRdb applying MiXCR to the multiplex PCR reads. The repertoire has approximately 600,000 distinct CDR3 sequences, approximately 15% of them found once; the top ten carry 7% to 9%. Findings of the study overall: Most clonotypes expanded in thyroid above 0.001 were likewise present in blood. A model built on 13 V-J features separated ophthalmopathy from stable hyperthyroidism.

V was clipped by 5 bases and J by 8 bases; unmatched bases: 5. This CDR3 region has 12 residues. Germline V gene sequence: CDR1 SNHLY, CDR2 FYNNEI. Ophthalmopathy patients had moderate-to-severe active disease, CAS ≥3, NOSPECS ≥4, and disease duration under 3 months. This clonotype was detected ten times or more. What it recognizes is unknown. The sequenced sample was blood. V gene TRBV2 combines with J gene TRBJ1-2; 7 nucleotides match TRBD1. This TCR derives from a woman between 18 and 29 years old with Graves' ophthalmopathy. The CDR3 DNA sequence: TGTGCCAGCAGTTACAGGGGCGACGGCTACACCTTC. It specifies CASSYRGDGYTF.